This TCR beta chain was documented in a study of T cell responses to AZD1222 COVID-19 vaccine. As for this clone: Its antigen is not known.

The CDR3 length is 19 residues. Germline loops: CDR1 SGHRS, CDR2 YFSETQ. Trimming left V 4 bases short and J 0 bases short, with 20 bases between. Findings and caveats of the study: Repertoire sampling happened only post peak T cell response. Only 5 or 6 AZD1222 recipients tested seropositive at baseline. CD4 TCRs linked to vaccination spanned spike, dominating at 160-218 and 743-854. White British ancestry dominated among donors, who included more females, and clonal diversity was possibly underestimated.

The repertoire was sequenced with immunoSEQ multiplex PCR; TCRdb's copy has only in-frame clones and lacks some. The sample yields under 50,000 clones, 88% seen once. This chain joins TRBV5-1 and TRBJ1-6; perhaps TRBD1 as D (5 bases). This specimen consisted of peripheral blood, obtained 28 days after the second dose of the MenACWY control vaccine. The origin of this receptor is an adult who received the MenACWY meningococcal vaccine as a control. This chain's CDR3 is CASSATSGTGSSYNSPLHF. CDR3 DNA: TGCGCCAGCAGCGCCACCTCCGGGACTGGGAGCTCCTATAATTCACCCCTCCACTTT.